The 6 T cell receptor beta chains in this list originate from one sample, sequenced in a study of Ad26.COV2.S vaccination and SARS-CoV-2 variants. Measured with immunoSEQ multiplex PCR; TCRdb has only the in-frame clones, and not every one. The data contain approximately 340,000 clones, approximately 90% of them singletons. The specimen was peripheral blood, collected after recovery from COVID-19. The receptors were sampled from a human donor who had recovered from COVID-19.

The J gene is TRBJ2-7, the V gene TRBV2, with D possibly being TRBD1 (5 bases). CDR1 and CDR2 from the germline V gene are SNHLY and FYNNEI. The CDR3 sequence is 13 residues long. V was trimmed by 0 bases and J by 3 bases, leaving 6 bases between them. CDR3 sequence: CASSEAQGYEQYF. As DNA, the CDR3 is TGTGCCAGCAGTGAAGCGCAGGGCTACGAGCAGTACTTC.

The genes are TRBV12-3 or TRBV12-4 and TRBJ2-7; possibly TRBD2 for D (6 bases). There are 13 residues in the CDR3. V lost 1 base, J lost 7 bases, and 11 bases lay in between. The CDR3 coding sequence is TGTGCCAGCAGTTTAGGACTAGTAATAGAGCAGTACTTC. Translation: CASSLGLVIEQYF.

The J gene is TRBJ2-7, the V gene TRBV5-1; 9 bases fit TRBD1. Germline loops: CDR1 SGHRS, CDR2 YFSETQ. The CDR3 has 15 amino acids. V trimming: 4 bases; J trimming: 5 bases; junction bases outside the gene matches: 10. The CDR3 loop is CASSPSPGTGNEQYF. CDR3 bases: TGCGCCAGCAGCCCCTCACCCGGGACAGGGAACGAGCAGTACTTC.

This clone was recorded only once. CDR3 in amino acids: CASRDRGNTGELFF. CDR3 DNA sequence: TGTGCCAGTAGGGACAGGGGGAACACCGGGGAGCTGTTTTTT. This chain connects TRBV19 to TRBJ2-2; 9 nucleotides align to TRBD1. The V segment lost 6 bases and the J segment 1 base; nucleotides outside the gene matches: 0. This CDR3 region has 14 residues. CDR1 and CDR2 from the germline V gene are LNHDA and SQIVND (reference sequence).

This clone was counted a single time. The chain employs TRBV5-6 and TRBJ1-5; 7 positions match TRBD1. The V segment lost 2 bases and the J segment 2 bases; nucleotides outside the gene matches: 4. In germline, CDR1 is SGHDT, CDR2 YYEEEE. This CDR3 region has 15 residues. In nucleotides, the CDR3 is TGTGCCAGCAGCTTCAACAGGGGTGGCAATCAGCCCCAGCATTTT. Translation: CASSFNRGGNQPQHF.

This clone is a singleton in its sample. The chain couples TRBV29-1 to TRBJ2-7; 11 bases line up with TRBD1. This CDR3 has 14 residues. Germline CDR1 and CDR2: SQVTM and ANQGSEA. The J segment lost 5 bases and the V segment lost 5 bases, leaving 8 bases of the junction unmatched. Written as DNA, the CDR3 is TGCAGCGTTAGGACAGGGGGCGGTCGTCACGAGCAGTACTTC. It translates to CSVRTGGGRHEQYF.